What follows are 27 T cell receptor beta chains derived from one specimen sequenced in a study of CD8 T cells in ankylosing spondylitis. TCRdb used MiXCR to reprocess the 5' RACE reads, holding one entry per CDR3 protein. The table records about 130,000 distinct CDR3 sequences, roughly 11% of them present only once. The sequencing input was blood, either unsorted or a sorted T cell fraction (not recorded which). These TCRs come from a female donor with ankylosing spondylitis or in good health (not recorded which).

Ten or more counts support this clonotype. This chain uses TRBV12-3 or TRBV12-4 with TRBJ2-2, with a tentative D call TRBD2 (7 bases). V was shortened by 3 bases and J by 5 bases, with 16 bases between the two germline ends. This CDR3 spans 16 amino acids. The CDR3 reads CASSFNRGARTGELFF. CDR3 DNA sequence: TGTGCCAGCAGTTTCAACCGGGGGGCTAGGACCGGGGAGCTGTTTTTT.

This clonotype appeared many times. The genes are TRBV19 and TRBJ2-1; D may match TRBD1 or TRBD2 (5 bases each). Germline CDR1 is LNHDA and CDR2 is SQIVND (reference sequence). CDR3 length equals 14 residues. Trimming took 5 bases from V and 6 from J, leaving 14 bases between them. CDR3 in DNA: TGTGCCAGTAGTCTAGGTGGGGGACCCAATGAGCAGTTCTTC. Encoded protein: CASSLGGGPNEQFF. The full variable domain, in which reference TRBV19 and TRBJ2-1 provide the parts outside the CDR3, is DGGITQSPKYLFRKEGQNVTLSCEQNLNHDAMYWYRQDPGQGLRLIYYSQIVNDFQKGDIAEGYSVSREKKESFPLTVTSAQKNPTAFYLCASSLGGGPNEQFFGPGTRLTVL.

This clonotype occurred many times. The rearrangement uses TRBV12-3 or TRBV12-4 and TRBJ2-5; weak D call: TRBD2 (5 bases). The CDR3 spans 14 residues. The V and J ends lost 6 bases and 0 bases respectively, with 11 bases between them. The CDR3 region is CASRPRGNQETQYF. The DNA for the CDR3 is TGTGCCAGCAGACCGAGAGGGAACCAAGAGACCCAGTACTTC.

This clonotype was seen at least ten times. The rearrangement links TRBV6-5 to TRBJ2-3; D unresolved. V lost 2 bases, J lost 8 bases, and 17 bases lay in between. The CDR3 extends over 15 amino acids. Germline V gene sequence: CDR1 MNHEY, CDR2 SVGAGI. The CDR3 DNA reads TGTGCCAGCAGTTACCTCGGACCTGTTGGCGGTACGCAGTATTTT. Translated: CASSYLGPVGGTQYF.

This clonotype was found many times. The J gene is TRBJ1-6, the V gene TRBV2; TRBD1 matches 9 bases. V was pared by 6 bases and J by 11 bases, with 11 bases of the junction left unmatched. This CDR3 has 15 amino acids. The germline gives CDR1 SNHLY, CDR2 FYNNEI. The CDR3, as DNA: TGTGCCAGCAGAATAATAGGACAGGGGTCCGCACCCCTCCACTTT. This codes for CASRIIGQGSAPLHF.

In this sample, this clonotype turned up many times. This chain uses TRBV14 with TRBJ2-7, with 9 bases identical to TRBD2. V lost 0 bases to trimming and J lost 2 bases; unmatched junction nucleotides: 8. The length of the CDR3 is 17 residues. CDR1 and CDR2 (germline): SGHDN, FVKESK. CDR3: CASSQDWVAGAPYEQYF. The CDR3 DNA reads TGTGCCAGCAGCCAAGATTGGGTAGCGGGAGCCCCCTACGAGCAGTACTTC.

Ten or more counts support this clonotype. The chain joins TRBV29-1 to TRBJ2-1, with 10 bases that match TRBD2. The CDR3 sequence is 15 residues long. Germline V lookup: CDR1 SQVTM, CDR2 ANQGSEA. V dropped 5 bases and J dropped 6; count of bases not matched to a gene: 10. Here the CDR3 DNA reads TGCAGCGTTTCCTCGACTAGCGGGTCGATCAATGAGCAGTTCTTC. Amino acid sequence: CSVSSTSGSINEQFF.

This clonotype showed up many times. This chain connects TRBV5-1 to TRBJ2-1; possible D gene TRBD2, 5 bases. CDR1 SGHRS and CDR2 YFSETQ come from the germline V gene. This CDR3 spans 11 amino acids. Trimming removed 9 bases at V and 5 bases at J, with 9 bases between. The CDR3 sequence: CATTGDNEQFF. The CDR3 region has the DNA TGCGCCACCACCGGGGACAATGAGCAGTTCTTC.

In its sample, this clonotype was seen many times. The chain recombines TRBV11-2 with TRBJ1-6; D gene uncertain. Trimming removed 0 bases from V and 9 bases from J, with 9 bases in between. Germline CDR1 is SGHAT and CDR2 is FQNNGV. This CDR3 has 14 residues. CDR3 DNA sequence: TGTGCCAGCAGCTTAGAACGAACCCGTTCACCCCTCCACTTT. Protein: CASSLERTRSPLHF.

This clonotype was observed many times. The chain carries TRBV3-1 and TRBJ1-5, with 7 bases identical to TRBD1. Germline lookup yields CDR1 LGHDT and CDR2 YNNKEL (reference sequence). The V segment lost 1 base and the J segment 4 bases; nucleotides outside the gene matches: 1. The CDR3 covers 14 residues. The CDR3 coding sequence is TGTGCCAGCAGCCAAGGGGACAGAAATCAGCCCCAGCATTTT. As protein: CASSQGDRNQPQHF.

This clonotype was detected many times. The chain has TRBV20-1 and TRBJ1-1; D gene uncertain. This CDR3 spans 11 amino acids. CDR1 is DFQATT and CDR2 is SNEGSKA in the germline V gene (reference sequence). The ends were cut back, 4 bases at V and 6 bases at J, with 9 bases in the middle. Here the CDR3 DNA reads TGCAGTGCTATCAGGAGGGCTGAAGCTTTCTTT. This sequence encodes CSAIRRAEAFF.

This clonotype was recorded many times. The V call is TRBV4-1, the J call TRBJ2-7; 7 bases map to TRBD1. Germline V gene sequence: CDR1 MGHRA, CDR2 YSYEKL. The CDR3 runs 15 residues. After removal of 1 base from V and 3 bases from J, the junction contained 6 bases not matched to a gene. The CDR3 nucleotides read TGCGCCAGCAGCCAAGTGAGGGGGACAGTCTACGAGCAGTACTTC. Its protein product is CASSQVRGTVYEQYF.

This clonotype was seen at least ten times. V gene TRBV7-8 combines with J gene TRBJ1-2, with D hard to call. The V gene lost 5 bases and the J gene lost 8 bases, with 12 bases spanning the gap. Germline-derived CDR1 and CDR2 are SGHVS and FQNEAQ. The CDR3 covers 12 residues. Here the CDR3 reads CASSIQASGYTF. Here the CDR3 DNA reads TGTGCCAGCAGCATCCAGGCGAGCGGCTACACCTTC.

This clonotype was found many times. The chain combines TRBV25-1 with TRBJ1-1; tentative D call: TRBD1 (6 bases). V lost 4 bases, J lost 4 bases, and 13 bases lay in between. The CDR3 runs to 14 residues. Germline V lookup: CDR1 MGHDK, CDR2 SYGVNS. For the CDR3, the DNA is TGTGCCAGCAGTGTTGCGGGGGCCAGCACTGAAGCTTTCTTT. This gives the protein CASSVAGASTEAFF.

The V gene is TRBV19, the J gene TRBJ1-1; 7 positions match TRBD1. CDR3 length equals 18 residues. The V and J ends lost 5 bases and 0 bases, in that order; junction bases with no gene match: 15. From germline, CDR1 is LNHDA and CDR2 SQIVND (reference sequence). The CDR3 nucleotides read TGTGCCAGTAGTCACCGACAGGGCGAGGCCCAGATGAACACTGAAGCTTTCTTT. Amino acid sequence: CASSHRQGEAQMNTEAFF. Based on the CDR3 plus reference TRBV19 and TRBJ1-1, the full variable domain is DGGITQSPKYLFRKEGQNVTLSCEQNLNHDAMYWYRQDPGQGLRLIYYSQIVNDFQKGDIAEGYSVSREKKESFPLTVTSAQKNPTAFYLCASSHRQGEAQMNTEAFFGQGTRLTVV.

There are many counts of this clonotype. This chain connects TRBV5-1 to TRBJ2-5; D gene unclear. With 2 bases removed from V and 5 bases from J, the gap between germline ends came to 10 bases. CDR1 SGHRS and CDR2 YFSETQ come from the germline V gene. This CDR3 is built from 13 residues. CDR3 amino acids: CASSFGPLETQYF. The CDR3 coding sequence is TGCGCCAGCAGCTTCGGGCCCCTGGAGACCCAGTACTTC.

This clonotype has just a few counts. The rearrangement links TRBV11-2 to TRBJ1-5; possible D gene TRBD1, 5 bases. This CDR3 spans 14 amino acids. V shed 11 bases and J shed 8 bases, with 22 bases lying between them. Germline V gene lookup returns CDR1 SGHAT and CDR2 FQNNGV. CDR3 nucleotide sequence: TGTGCCCACGTCGGAGGGGAGGTTTGGAAGCCCCAGCATTTT. Translating gives CAHVGGEVWKPQHF. The variable domain in full, with the rest retrieved from reference TRBV11-2 and TRBJ1-5, is EAGVAQSPRYKIIEKRQSVAFWCNPISGHATLYWYQQILGQGPKLLIQFQNNGVVDDSQLPKDRFSAERLKGVDSTLKIQPAKLEDSAVYLCAHVGGEVWKPQHFGDGTRLSIL.

The rearrangement links TRBV7-2 to TRBJ1-6; D gene unclear. The CDR3 has 15 amino acids. V shed 1 base and J shed 8 bases, with 12 bases lying between them. The germline V gene has CDR1 SGHTA and CDR2 FQGNSA. The CDR3 protein is CASSLGNVMDSPLHF. For the CDR3, the DNA is TGTGCCAGCAGCTTAGGGAATGTAATGGATTCACCCCTCCACTTT.

Many counts were recorded for this clonotype. The chain recombines TRBV5-1 with TRBJ2-3, with 9 positions matching TRBD2. The CDR3 runs to 14 residues. Germline V gene lookup returns CDR1 SGHRS and CDR2 YFSETQ. V lost 2 bases, J lost 5 bases, and 3 bases stayed unmatched. The CDR3 DNA reads TGCGCCAGCAGCTTTAGCGGGAGCGTAGATACGCAGTATTTT. Translated: CASSFSGSVDTQYF.

This clonotype has a count of ten or more. The V and J genes are TRBV20-1 and TRBJ2-1; 9 bases align to TRBD2. Trimming at V came to 1 base and at J to 7 bases, leaving 14 bases not matched to a gene. CDR3 length: 17 residues. Germline values: CDR1 DFQATT, CDR2 SNEGSKA (reference sequence). The chain's CDR3 is CSARALAGARSSNEQFF. CDR3 DNA: TGCAGTGCTAGAGCCTTAGCGGGGGCTCGCTCGAGTAATGAGCAGTTCTTC.

This clonotype was seen only a few times. V gene TRBV7-8 combines with J gene TRBJ2-1, with TRBD2 identical over 13 bases. Germline V gene lookup returns CDR1 SGHVS and CDR2 FQNEAQ. Trimming removed 1 base from V and 8 bases from J; junction bases left unmatched: 2. This CDR3 is 15 amino acids long. As DNA, the CDR3 is TGTGCCAGCAGCTTAGGGACTAGCGGGAGCCATGAGCAGTTCTTC. Translating gives CASSLGTSGSHEQFF.

This clonotype has at least ten counts. The V gene is TRBV7-8, the J gene TRBJ1-1; D is uncertain. The CDR3 is 17 residues long. Germline assignment: CDR1 SGHVS and CDR2 FQNEAQ. The V gene lost 4 bases and the J gene lost 1 base, with 19 bases spanning the gap. CDR3: CASSSRAMAFSNTEAFF. CDR3 DNA sequence: TGTGCCAGCAGCTCGAGAGCAATGGCGTTTTCGAACACTGAAGCTTTCTTT.

Many counts were recorded for this clonotype. CDR3 sequence reads: CASSRTDPNYGYTF. The CDR3, as DNA: TGCGCCAGCAGCCGGACGGATCCTAACTATGGCTACACCTTC. The rearrangement joins TRBV5-1 to TRBJ1-2; no definite D call. The ends were cut back, 4 bases at V and 0 bases at J, with 10 bases in the middle. Germline V CDR1 and CDR2: SGHRS, YFSETQ. CDR3 length: 14 residues.

In regard to this clonotype: This may stem from a read error, because a much larger clone lies one nucleotide away. The chain is built from TRBV15 and TRBJ2-5; no reliable D call. Per the germline V gene, CDR1 is LNHNV and CDR2 is YYDKDF (reference sequence). The CDR3 is 15 residues long. Deletions cut 1 base from V and 2 bases from J, with 11 bases between. The CDR3: CATSRVTLIQETQYF. As DNA, the CDR3 is TGTGCCACCAGCAGAGTAACTCTTATTCAAGAGACCCAGTACTTC.

CDR3 loop: CASSGGQSTGELFF. The CDR3 bases are TGTGCCAGCAGTGGGGGACAGTCCACCGGGGAGCTGTTTTTT. The chain links TRBV2 to TRBJ2-2; 7 positions agree with TRBD1. The length of the CDR3 is 14 residues. CDR1 SNHLY and CDR2 FYNNEI come from the germline V gene. V dropped 4 bases and J dropped 4; count of bases not matched to a gene: 3.

In this sample, this clonotype turned up once. A much larger clone lies a single base off, so this may be a read error. The chain links TRBV3-1 to TRBJ2-7; D unresolved. CDR1 and CDR2 from the germline V gene are LGHDT and YNNKEL (reference sequence). The CDR3 length is 12 residues. CDR3 region: CACSQVSYEQYF. The CDR3 nucleotides are TGTGCCTGCAGCCAGGTATCCTACGAGCAGTACTTC.

Only a few counts were recorded for this clonotype. The genes are TRBV20-1 and TRBJ2-5; D might be TRBD1 (5 bases). The CDR3 is 14 amino acids. V was shortened by 1 base and J by 7 bases, with 16 bases between the two germline ends. Germline V CDR1 and CDR2: DFQATT, SNEGSKA (reference sequence). The CDR3 DNA sequence: TGCAGTGCTAGAGTGGGCAGGGATTGGGTGACCCAGTACTTC. Protein product: CSARVGRDWVTQYF.